Sequencing of this TCR beta chain was carried out in a study of T cell responses to AZD1222 COVID-19 vaccine (dated by TCRdb to 2020 to 2023). Study-wide context: A total of 233 trial participants underwent TCR sequencing, of whom roughly 210 had received two doses of AZD1222 and some 25 had received two doses of the MenACWY control vaccine. Trial participants were enrolled by age into 18-55, 56-69 and 70-plus year subgroups, with around 150, 28 and 57 TCR-sequenced participants respectively.

The CDR3 regions of human TCRbeta chains were analyzed by immunosequencing. Under the source paper's analysis protocol: Repertoire TCRs were checked for matches against a reference library of SARS-CoV-2-specific TCRs that had been generated using the MIRA antigen-specificity platform. Breadth was defined as the fraction of unique TCRs that were SARS-CoV-2-associated. Depth was defined as the fraction of total T cells that were SARS-CoV-2-associated. Each spike-specific TCR was assigned to its reactive spike region and to a CD4 or CD8 class using the MIRA data. Log10-transformed breadth and depth values were compared by one-way ANOVA with Sidak's multiple comparisons tests. This immuneACCESS table, as held by TCRdb, lists in-frame sequences with V and J called but not all clones. Of the missing ones, under half trace to an unresolved V gene in checked studies; the others have no known cause. V and J calls and clone size are copied from that table; D and trimming were computed from the DNA. For this sample there are 120,000 to 150,000 clones; 80% to 95% appear just once. The ten largest clonotypes hold 2.8% of the sample.

About this clone itself: Its specific antigen is unknown. No clone much larger than this one lies a single base away; base qualities are absent.

What the research found in general, with its limitations: Because no samples from the day 14 peak response were available, repertoires could be characterized only after the peak T cell response. In the small 56-69-year group, the increase in depth fell short of significance, most likely because of low power. After two AZD1222 doses, both the breadth and the depth of spike-specific TCRs were significantly higher than at day 0 and than in MenACWY recipients. Most participants were white British and females outnumbered males, and the authors suggested that clonal diversity may have been underestimated. CD4 TCRs associated with the vaccine covered the entire spike protein, and the dominant responses were in regions 160-218 and 743-854. Conclusions about previously exposed vaccinees were limited because only six AZD1222 recipients were SARS-CoV-2 seropositive at baseline. Reportedly, almost half of the unique spike-specific TCRs recognized epitopes lying outside the regions that are mutated in the B.1.351 and B.1.1.7 variants.

The CDR3 runs 14 amino acids, cysteine and phenylalanine included. The DNA shown is the 42-base CDR3, in frame from base 1. The germline V gene provides CDR1 SGHTA and CDR2 FQGNSA. At the junction V is shortened by 6 bases and J by 5 bases; bases outside the gene matches: 9. In light of the paper, this sample's time point label describes: baseline before first vaccination. The treatment or condition label corresponds to: meningococcal conjugate vaccine given as trial control. Samples from vaccinated people were obtained from the UK trials COV001 and COV002, which included a single-blind randomized controlled phase 2/3 trial of AZD1222 (ChAdOx1 nCoV-19) in healthy adults. Trial participant PBMC samples were collected at day 0 and day 28 after the second dose for TCRbeta chain sequencing.

This clonotype was obtained from an adult in good health. In this chain, TRBV7-2 is recombined with TRBJ2-7; 8 central bases correspond to TRBD1. The sequencing used peripheral blood, collected on day 0 of MenACWY control vaccination. The nucleotide sequence reads TGTGCCAGCAGTTTTGGGGGACAGGCCCACGAGCAGTACTTC. This codes for CASSFGGQAHEQYF.